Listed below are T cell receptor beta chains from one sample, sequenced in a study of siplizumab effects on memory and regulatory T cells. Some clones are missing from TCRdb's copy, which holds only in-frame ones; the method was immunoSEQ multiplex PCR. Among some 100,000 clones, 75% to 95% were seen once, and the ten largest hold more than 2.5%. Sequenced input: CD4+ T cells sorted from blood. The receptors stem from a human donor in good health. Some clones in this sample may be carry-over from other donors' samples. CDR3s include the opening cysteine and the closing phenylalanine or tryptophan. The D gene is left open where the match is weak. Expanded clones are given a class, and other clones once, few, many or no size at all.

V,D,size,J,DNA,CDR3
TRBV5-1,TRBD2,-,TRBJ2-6,TGCGCCAGCGGGCGAAGACTAGCGGGTAGTGGGGCCAACGTCCTGACTTTC,CASGRRLAGSGANVLTF
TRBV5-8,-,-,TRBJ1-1,TGTGCCAGCAGCAGGAACACTGAAGCTTTCTTT,CASSRNTEAFF
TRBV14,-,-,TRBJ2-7,TGTGCCAGCGGGGACTTCTACGAGCAGTACTTC,CASGDFYEQYF
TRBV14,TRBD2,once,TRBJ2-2,TGTGCCAGCAGCCGAGGCAGCGGGAGAGGCACCGGGGAGCTGTTTTTT,CASSRGSGRGTGELFF
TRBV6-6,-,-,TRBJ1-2,TGTGCCAGCAGTCCGGACCTGACTGCGGTTGGCTACACCTTC,CASSPDLTAVGYTF
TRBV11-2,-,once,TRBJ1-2,TGTGCCAGCAGCCTAATTGGACGGAGAAGACCATATGGCTACACCTTC,CASSLIGRRRPYGYTF
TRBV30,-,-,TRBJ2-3,TGTGCCTGGAATGTGGCACCATACACAGATACGCAGTATTTT,CAWNVAPYTDTQYF
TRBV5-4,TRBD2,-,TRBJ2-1,TGTGCCAGCAGCCCCTGGACTAGCGGGAGCTCCTACAATGAGCAGTTCTTC,CASSPWTSGSSYNEQFF
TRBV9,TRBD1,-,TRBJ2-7,TGTGCCAGCAGTGTCGGGACAGTAGGTGGAGAGCAGTACTTC,CASSVGTVGGEQYF
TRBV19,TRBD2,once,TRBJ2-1,TGTGCCAGTAGTATAGGGGGTAGCGGGAGTTACAATGAGCAGTTCTTC,CASSIGGSGSYNEQFF
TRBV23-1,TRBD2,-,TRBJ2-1,TGCGCCAGCAGTCAATCGACTAGCGGGAGATTGAATGAGCAGTTCTTC,CASSQSTSGRLNEQFF
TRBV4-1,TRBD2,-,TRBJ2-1,TGCGCCAGCAGCCAAGATGGTCTAGCGGGAGTCAATGAGCAGTTCTTC,CASSQDGLAGVNEQFF
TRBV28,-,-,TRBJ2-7,TGTGCCAGCAGTTTGGTAGGGGGCTACGAGCAGTACTTC,CASSLVGGYEQYF
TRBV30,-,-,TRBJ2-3,TGTGCCTGGAGGGTAGCGGGCACAGATACGCAGTATTTT,CAWRVAGTDTQYF
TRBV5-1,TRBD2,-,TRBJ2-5,TGCGCCAGCAGCGGGACTAGCGGGAGAGTGGAGACCCAGTACTTC,CASSGTSGRVETQYF
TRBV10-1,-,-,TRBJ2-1,TGCGCCAGCAGTGAGAGTTATTCCTACAATGAGCAGTTCTTC,CASSESYSYNEQFF
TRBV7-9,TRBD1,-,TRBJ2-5,TGTGCCAGCACCCCGGGACAGGGCGGAGAGACCCAGTACTTC,CASTPGQGGETQYF
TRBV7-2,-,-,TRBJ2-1,TGTGCCAGCAGCTTATTTGGACTCTCTTTCTCTCGGGGCAATGAGCAGTTCTTC,CASSLFGLSFSRGNEQFF
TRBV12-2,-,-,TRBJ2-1,TGCGGCTACAATGAGCAGTTCTTC,CGYNEQFF
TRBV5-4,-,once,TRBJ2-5,TGTGCCAGCAGCTTCTCGATATCGGAGACCCAGTACTTC,CASSFSISETQYF
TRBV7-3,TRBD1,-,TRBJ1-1,TGTGCCAGCAGCCGGACAGGGAATAGGAACACTGAAGCTTTCTTT,CASSRTGNRNTEAFF
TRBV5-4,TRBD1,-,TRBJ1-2,TGTGCCAGCAGCGGGACAGGATTTAACTATGGCTACACCTTC,CASSGTGFNYGYTF
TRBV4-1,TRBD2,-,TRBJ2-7,TGCGCCAGCAGCCAAGAAGGGACTAGCGGGAGGGGGTACGAGCAGTACTTC,CASSQEGTSGRGYEQYF
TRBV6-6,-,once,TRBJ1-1,TGTGCCAGCAGCTCCTCGCGATTTGAAGCTTTCTTT,CASSSSRFEAFF
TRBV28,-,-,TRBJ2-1,TGTGCCAGCAGTACCAGGGGTACACAGTTCTTC,CASSTRGTQFF
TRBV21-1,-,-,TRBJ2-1,TGTGCCAGCAGCAAAACTAGCGGGAGCTCCTACAATGAGCAGTTCTTC,CASSKTSGSSYNEQFF
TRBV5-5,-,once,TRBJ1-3,TGTGCCAGCAGCTTGATCAACTCTGGAAACACCATATATTTT,CASSLINSGNTIYF
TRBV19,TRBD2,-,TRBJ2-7,TGTGCCAGTAGTGTAAAAACTAGCGGGAGGATCAACGAGCAGTACTTC,CASSVKTSGRINEQYF
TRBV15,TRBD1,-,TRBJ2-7,TGTGCCACCAGCAGAGACAGGGGGTACGAGCAGTACTTC,CATSRDRGYEQYF
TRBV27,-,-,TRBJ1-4,TGTGCCAGCACCCCGAAAGGGGCAGGGCGTGAAAAACTGTTTTTT,CASTPKGAGREKLFF
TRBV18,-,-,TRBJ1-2,TGTGCCAGCTCACCTGACTTAGAGGGTGGCTACACCTTC,CASSPDLEGGYTF
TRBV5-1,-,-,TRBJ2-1,TGCGCCAGCCGTGGGCTAGCAGACCCCTCCTACAATGAGCAGTTCTTC,CASRGLADPSYNEQFF
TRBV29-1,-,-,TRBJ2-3,TGCAGCGTTGTAACCAGGAGCACAGATACGCAGTATTTT,CSVVTRSTDTQYF